This TCR beta chain was captured in a study of blood T cell repertoires in COVID-19. Original processing notes: For nucleated cells, counts were estimated from reference gene primer amplification. TCRdb's table, derived via immunoSEQ multiplex PCR, lists solely in-frame clones and lacks some. The V and J calls and clone size come from that table; D and trimming were worked out from the DNA. The sample contains tens of thousands of clones, around 80% of which appear only once. Only one count was recorded for this clone. The TCR originated in a woman aged 80 or over with acute or convalescent COVID-19. Material for sequencing was peripheral blood.

The CDR3 region has the DNA TGTGCCAGCCGACGACCGGGACAGGGTGGGTACGAGCAGTACTTC. This sequence encodes CASRRPGQGGYEQYF. The chain has TRBV27 and TRBJ2-7; TRBD1 agrees at 9 bases. This CDR3 is 15 amino acids long. CDR1 and CDR2 from the germline V gene are MNHEY and SMNVEV (reference sequence). V was pared by 8 bases and J by 4 bases, with 12 bases of the junction left unmatched.